This T cell receptor beta chain is from a study of CXCR3-negative and CXCR3-positive naive CD8 T cells. Findings and caveats of the study: TRBV-TRBJ usage matched between naive CXCR3-negative and CXCR3-positive cells but not between memory cells.

CD45RO-CCR7+CD27+CD95- expression identified naive CD8+ T cells. Germline assignment: CDR1 DFQATT and CDR2 SNEGSKA (reference sequence). CDR3 size: 16 residues. cDNA libraries for TRB were generated by 5' RACE incorporating UMI labels. TCRdb reanalyzed the 5' RACE reads, giving one entry per CDR3 protein sequence and no DNA. Its clone listing holds 92,000 or so distinct CDR3 sequences. As regards this clonotype: Antigen unknown.

The J gene is TRBJ2-1, the V gene TRBV20-1; absent DNA, TCRdb's TRBD1 call cannot be checked. The specimen was naive CXCR3- CD8+ T cells from blood. Described subset: CD45RO-CCR7+CD27+CD95- naive CD8+ T cells lacking CXCR3 (TNR3-). The clonotype was recovered from a human donor in good health. Some clones in this sample may be carry-over from other donors' samples. CDR3 region: CSARELDRGNYNEQFF.